A single sample gave rise to the 23 T cell receptor beta chains below, sequenced in a study of blood T cell repertoires in COVID-19. Assay used: immunoSEQ multiplex PCR; TCRdb lists only in-frame clones, some missing. The sample records 14,000 to 15,000 clones, more than 70% being singletons. The sequenced material came from peripheral blood. These receptors all come from a human donor in a cohort sampled during active COVID-19.

The chain carries TRBV5-1 and TRBJ1-2; D possibly corresponds to TRBD1 (5 bases). The CDR3 is 14 amino acids. The V end lost 0 bases, the J end lost 7 bases, and 13 bases lay between the germline ends. The germline CDR1 and CDR2 sequences are SGHRS and YFSETQ. CDR3 in DNA: TGCGCCAGCAGCTTGGGGGGCGCGTCGGGTGGCTACACCTTC. Its protein product is CASSLGGASGGYTF.

This sequence joins TRBV27 and TRBJ1-6, with D unclear. This CDR3 contains 19 residues. CDR1 MNHEY and CDR2 SMNVEV come from the germline V gene (reference sequence). V was pared by 0 bases and J by 0 bases, with 15 bases between. The CDR3 spells CASSLSVRTLSSYNSPLHF. The CDR3 nucleotides are TGTGCCAGCAGTTTATCGGTCAGGACTTTGAGCTCCTATAATTCACCCCTCCACTTT.

The chain couples TRBV14 to TRBJ1-2; the D gene is possibly TRBD1 (5 bases). V shed 2 bases and J shed 2 bases, with 12 bases lying between them. CDR1 and CDR2 (germline): SGHDN, FVKESK. The CDR3 has 15 amino acids. The chain's CDR3 is CASSQNWQGNYGYTF. The CDR3 nucleotides are TGTGCCAGCAGCCAAAATTGGCAGGGAAACTATGGCTACACCTTC.

The chain recombines TRBV6-5 with TRBJ1-2; 7 nucleotides match TRBD1. V lost 5 bases and J lost 6; bases outside the gene matches: 9. Germline CDR1 and CDR2: MNHEY and SVGAGI. The CDR3 extends over 14 amino acids. The CDR3 loop is CASSLRTGRHGYTF. The CDR3 nucleotides are TGTGCCAGCAGTCTGAGGACAGGTCGTCATGGCTACACCTTC.

This sequence joins TRBV3-1 (or the pseudogene TRBV3-2) and TRBJ1-5; 8 bases align to TRBD1. V shed 4 bases, J shed 0 bases, and the junction held 8 bases outside the gene matches. This CDR3 contains 17 residues. From germline, CDR1 is LGHDT and CDR2 YNNKEL (reference sequence). The CDR3 region has the DNA TGTGCCAGCAGCCCAGGACAGGGACCCTATAGCAATCAGCCCCAGCATTTT. As protein: CASSPGQGPYSNQPQHF.

This clone was picked up one time. The chain employs TRBV5-8 and TRBJ2-7; TRBD2 aligns across 8 bases. CDR3 length equals 13 residues. Germline assignment: CDR1 SGHTS and CDR2 YDEGEE. V shed 10 bases, J shed 5 bases, and the junction held 11 bases outside the gene matches. As DNA, the CDR3 is TGTGCCGACTCGGGGGGGCGGAGGAACGAGCAGTACTTC. Its protein is CADSGGRRNEQYF.

The chain has TRBV30 and TRBJ1-2; 7 nucleotides match TRBD1. There are 12 residues in the CDR3. Germline V gives CDR1 GTSNPN, CDR2 SVGIG (reference sequence). V gave up 2 bases and J gave up 4 bases; unmatched junction bases: 1. CDR3 protein: CAWSQGVYGYTF. CDR3 sequence (DNA): TGTGCCTGGAGTCAGGGGGTCTATGGCTACACCTTC.

In DNA form, the CDR3 reads TGTGCCACCAGCAGGAGCCGGGAGCCCGGCAATGAGCAGTTCTTC. This encodes CATSRSREPGNEQFF. The V gene is TRBV15, the J gene TRBJ2-1, with D possibly TRBD2 on 6 matching bases. This CDR3 has 15 amino acids. The V gene's germline CDR1 is LNHNV and CDR2 YYDKDF (reference sequence). Trimming stripped 3 bases from V and 6 bases from J, with 15 bases between.

This clone has just one count. V and J are TRBV11-2 and TRBJ1-2, with D tentatively TRBD1 (5 bases). The germline V gene has CDR1 SGHAT and CDR2 FQNNGV. CDR3 length: 15 residues. V shed 5 bases and J shed 5 bases, with 18 bases lying between them. The CDR3 loop is CASSHSALGLYGYTF. CDR3 bases: TGTGCCAGCAGCCACTCCGCCCTGGGACTATATGGCTACACCTTC.

The rearrangement uses TRBV7-2 and TRBJ2-2; D call uncertain. Germline assignment: CDR1 SGHTA and CDR2 FQGNSA. The V and J ends lost 1 base and 4 bases respectively, with 7 bases between them. The CDR3 has 14 residues. CDR3 nucleotides: TGTGCCAGCAGCTTAGTTCTGTCCACCGGGGAGCTGTTTTTT. Translation gives CASSLVLSTGELFF.

The chain employs TRBV7-9 and TRBJ2-1, with 9 bases lining up with TRBD2. The CDR3 consists of 16 residues. V dropped 2 bases and J dropped 8; count of bases not matched to a gene: 10. The germline V gene encodes CDR1 SEHNR and CDR2 FQNEAQ (reference sequence). The CDR3 reads CASSLTPGGGAYEQFF. In DNA, the CDR3 is TGTGCCAGCAGCTTAACCCCGGGCGGGGGGGCATATGAGCAGTTCTTC.

The CDR3 bases are TGTGCCAGTAGTATGCAAGCTAGCAGTACCTACGAGCAGTACTTC. Its translation: CASSMQASSTYEQYF. The gene calls are TRBV19 and TRBJ2-7, with D tentatively TRBD2 (5 bases). The V gene lost 3 bases and the J gene lost 2 bases, with 14 bases spanning the gap. The CDR3 sequence is 15 residues long. Germline lookup yields CDR1 LNHDA and CDR2 SQIVND (reference sequence).

J is TRBJ1-1 and V is TRBV5-6; 9 nucleotides match TRBD1. Germline CDR1 and CDR2: SGHDT and YYEEEE. This CDR3 has 15 residues. V shed 4 bases, J shed 0 bases, and the junction held 4 bases outside the gene matches. This CDR3 reads CASSGGDRVNTEAFF. The CDR3 coding sequence is TGTGCCAGCAGCGGAGGGGACAGGGTGAACACTGAAGCTTTCTTT.

This clone was observed once. One end of the junction is discordant with germline, which a read error may explain. The chain uses TRBV27 and TRBJ1-6, with a weak D call TRBD1 (6 bases). The germline V gene encodes CDR1 MNHEY and CDR2 SMNVEV (reference sequence). The CDR3 has 15 residues. Written as DNA, the CDR3 is TGTGCCAGCAGTTTAGGGGGCTTGGGTTCTTCAGCCCTCCACTTT. It is translated as CASSLGGLGSSALHF.

This chain joins TRBV23-1 and TRBJ1-1; no reliable D call. TRBV23-1 is given ORF status, its function remaining uncertain. The CDR3 is made up of 13 amino acids. V lost 3 bases, J lost 8 bases, and 13 bases lay in between. The CDR3 nucleotides read TGCGCCAGCAGTCAGAGGGCGGACCTAGAAGCTTTCTTT. Its translation is CASSQRADLEAFF.

The gene calls are TRBV3-1 (or the pseudogene TRBV3-2) and TRBJ2-3, with D possibly TRBD2 on 5 matching bases. V was shortened by 4 bases and J by 4 bases, with 15 bases between the two germline ends. Germline V lookup: CDR1 LGHDT, CDR2 YNNKEL (reference sequence). This CDR3 comprises 15 residues. CDR3 bases: TGTGCCAGCAGCCTTTCTGGGTCCGGGGCAGATACGCAGTATTTT. Translation: CASSLSGSGADTQYF.

V is TRBV3-1 (or the pseudogene TRBV3-2) and J is TRBJ1-4, with a weak D call TRBD1 (6 bases). Trimming took 4 bases from V and 8 from J, leaving 23 bases between them. This CDR3 comprises 17 residues. Germline CDR1 and CDR2: LGHDT and YNNKEL (reference sequence). In DNA form, the CDR3 reads TGTGCCAGCAGCCCGCGACTTATTACAGGGCAGGGGGAAAAACTGTTTTTT. Translation gives CASSPRLITGQGEKLFF.

This chain uses TRBV7-3 with TRBJ1-2, with a possible D match to TRBD1 (5 bases). Trimming left V 1 base short and J 0 bases short, with 30 bases between. Looked up from germline, CDR1 is SGHTA and CDR2 is FQGTGA. There are 22 residues in the CDR3. CDR3 sequence: CASSLMSLGDAGSGTANYGYTF. DNA of the CDR3: TGTGCCAGCAGCTTAATGTCTCTAGGGGACGCGGGGTCGGGAACAGCTAACTATGGCTACACCTTC.

The V and J genes are TRBV9 and TRBJ2-2, with a tentative D call TRBD1 (6 bases). CDR1 is SGDLS and CDR2 is YYNGEE in the germline V gene. The CDR3 is made up of 14 amino acids. Trimming pared 2 bases from V and 1 base from J, leaving 6 bases between. CDR3 DNA: TGTGCCAGCAGCGTGGGACAGAACACCGGGGAGCTGTTTTTT. It is translated as CASSVGQNTGELFF.

The chain combines TRBV6-5 with TRBJ2-3; 8 nucleotides line up with TRBD1. The germline V gene encodes CDR1 MNHEY and CDR2 SVGAGI. V trimming: 1 base; J trimming: 2 bases; junction bases outside the gene matches: 2. The CDR3 loop spans 15 amino acids. The CDR3 DNA reads as TGTGCCAGCAGTTACTGGACAGGGACCACAGATACGCAGTATTTT. Its translation: CASSYWTGTTDTQYF.

J is TRBJ1-3 and V is TRBV5-1, with D unresolved. The germline CDR1 and CDR2 sequences are SGHRS and YFSETQ. Trimming shortened V by 5 bases and J by 0 bases, and 15 bases separated the two germline ends. The CDR3 length is 16 residues. CDR3 sequence reads: CASSPRGDFSGNTIYF. In nucleotides, the CDR3 is TGCGCCAGCAGTCCGAGAGGTGACTTCTCTGGAAACACCATATATTTT.

In its sample, this clone was seen once. The rearrangement uses TRBV9 and TRBJ1-2; 8 positions match TRBD1. The CDR3 has 16 residues. Trimming at V came to 3 bases and at J to 3 bases, leaving 10 bases not matched to a gene. CDR1 is SGDLS, CDR2 YYNGEE, per germline. CDR3 in amino acids: CASSAEPTGVDYGYTF. The CDR3 DNA is TGTGCCAGCAGCGCCGAACCGACAGGGGTAGACTATGGCTACACCTTC.

This clone was detected a few times. The chain joins TRBV5-6 to TRBJ1-6, with D tentatively TRBD1 (6 bases). The germline CDR1 and CDR2 sequences are SGHDT and YYEEEE. V dropped 3 bases and J dropped 9 bases, with 16 bases sitting between them. The CDR3 has 15 amino acids. DNA of the CDR3: TGTGCCAGCAGCTGGGGACATCCGGCGAGTTCACCCCTCCACTTT. It is translated as CASSWGHPASSPLHF. Filled out from reference TRBV5-6 and TRBJ1-6, the complete variable domain reads DAGVTQSPTHLIKTRGQQVTLRCSPKSGHDTVSWYQQALGQGPQFIFQYYEEEERQRGNFPDRFSGHQFPNYSSELNVNALLLGDSALYLCASSWGHPASSPLHFGNGTRLTVT.